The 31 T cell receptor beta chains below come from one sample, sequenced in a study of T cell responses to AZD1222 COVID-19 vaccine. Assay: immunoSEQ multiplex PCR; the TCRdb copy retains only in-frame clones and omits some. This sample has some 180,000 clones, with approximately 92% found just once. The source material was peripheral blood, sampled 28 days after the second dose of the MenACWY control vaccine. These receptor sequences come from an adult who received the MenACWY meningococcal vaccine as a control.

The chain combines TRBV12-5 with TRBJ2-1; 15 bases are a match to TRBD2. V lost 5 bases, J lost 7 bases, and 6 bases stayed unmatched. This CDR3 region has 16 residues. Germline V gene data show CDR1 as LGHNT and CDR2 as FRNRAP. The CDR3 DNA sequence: TGTGCTAGTGGTGGGCCGGGACTAGCGGGGGGTAATGAGCAGTTCTTC. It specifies CASGGPGLAGGNEQFF.

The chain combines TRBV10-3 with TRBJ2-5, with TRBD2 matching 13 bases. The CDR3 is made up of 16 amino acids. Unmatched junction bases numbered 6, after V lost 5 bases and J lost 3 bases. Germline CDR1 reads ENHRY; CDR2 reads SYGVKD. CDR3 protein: CAISPGLAGREETQYF. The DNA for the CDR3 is TGTGCCATCAGTCCGGGACTAGCGGGGAGGGAAGAGACCCAGTACTTC.

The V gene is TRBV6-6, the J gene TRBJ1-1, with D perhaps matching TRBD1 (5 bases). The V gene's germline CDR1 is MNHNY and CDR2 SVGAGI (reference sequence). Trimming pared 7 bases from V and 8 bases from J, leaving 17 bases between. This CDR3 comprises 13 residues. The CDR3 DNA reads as TGTGCCAGCAATCCCCTTACCGGGGCGGAAGCTTTCTTT. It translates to CASNPLTGAEAFF.

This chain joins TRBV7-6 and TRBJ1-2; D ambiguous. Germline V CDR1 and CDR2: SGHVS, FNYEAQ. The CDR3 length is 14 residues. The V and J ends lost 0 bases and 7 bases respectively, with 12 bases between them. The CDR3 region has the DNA TGTGCCAGCAGCTTAGCGCAGGCAGGAGGTGGCTACACCTTC. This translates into CASSLAQAGGGYTF. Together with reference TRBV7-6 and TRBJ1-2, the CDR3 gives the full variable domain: GAGVSQSPRYKVTKRGQDVALRCDPISGHVSLYWYRQALGQGPEFLTYFNYEAQQDKSGLPNDRFSAERPEGSISTLTIQRTEQRDSAMYRCASSLAQAGGGYTFGSGTRLTVV.

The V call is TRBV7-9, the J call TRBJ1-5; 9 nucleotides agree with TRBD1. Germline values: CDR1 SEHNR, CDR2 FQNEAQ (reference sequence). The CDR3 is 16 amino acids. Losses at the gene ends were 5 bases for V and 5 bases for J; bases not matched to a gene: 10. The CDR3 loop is CASSRRRTGVHQPQHF. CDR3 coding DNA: TGTGCCAGCAGCCGACGCCGGACAGGGGTCCATCAGCCCCAGCATTTT.

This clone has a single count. CDR3 region: CASSEWWEEQYF. CDR3 DNA: TGTGCCAGCAGTGAATGGTGGGAGGAGCAGTACTTC. The rearrangement uses TRBV2 and TRBJ2-7; tentative D call: TRBD2 (5 bases). Trimming stripped 2 bases from V and 7 bases from J, with 9 bases between. The CDR3 totals 12 residues. Germline V CDR1 and CDR2: SNHLY, FYNNEI.

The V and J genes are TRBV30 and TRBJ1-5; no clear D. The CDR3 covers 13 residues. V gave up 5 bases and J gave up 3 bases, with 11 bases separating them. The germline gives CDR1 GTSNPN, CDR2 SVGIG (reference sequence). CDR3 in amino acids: CAWAGRDNQPQHF. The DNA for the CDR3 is TGTGCCTGGGCAGGTCGGGACAATCAGCCCCAGCATTTT.

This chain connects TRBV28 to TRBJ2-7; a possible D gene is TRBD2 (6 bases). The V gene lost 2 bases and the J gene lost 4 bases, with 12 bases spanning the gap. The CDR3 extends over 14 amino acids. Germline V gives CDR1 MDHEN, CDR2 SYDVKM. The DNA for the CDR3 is TGTGCCAGCAGTTTAGCCGGCGGGAATTACGAGCAGTACTTC. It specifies CASSLAGGNYEQYF.

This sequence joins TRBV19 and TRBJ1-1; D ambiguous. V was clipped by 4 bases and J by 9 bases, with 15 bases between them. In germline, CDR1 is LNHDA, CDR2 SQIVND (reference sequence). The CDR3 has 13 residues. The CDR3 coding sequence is TGTGCCAGTAGTACCGCACAGAGGCGTCAAGCTTTCTTT. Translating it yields CASSTAQRRQAFF. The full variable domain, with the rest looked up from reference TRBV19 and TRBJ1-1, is DGGITQSPKYLFRKEGQNVTLSCEQNLNHDAMYWYRQDPGQGLRLIYYSQIVNDFQKGDIAEGYSVSREKKESFPLTVTSAQKNPTAFYLCASSTAQRRQAFFGQGTRLTVV.

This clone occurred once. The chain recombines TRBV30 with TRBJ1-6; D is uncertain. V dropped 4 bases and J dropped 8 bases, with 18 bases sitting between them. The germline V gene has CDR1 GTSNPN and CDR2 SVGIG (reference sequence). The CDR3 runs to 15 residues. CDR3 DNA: TGTGCCTGGAATGGGTACGATGGTGCCGATTCACCCCTCCACTTT. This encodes CAWNGYDGADSPLHF.

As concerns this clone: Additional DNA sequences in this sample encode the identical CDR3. As DNA, the CDR3 is TGCGCCAGCAGCCAAGATAGGGGGGGTCGTACTGAAGCTTTCTTT. This gives the protein CASSQDRGGRTEAFF. This chain uses TRBV4-1 with TRBJ1-1, with D possibly matching TRBD1 (6 bases). The germline V gene encodes CDR1 MGHRA and CDR2 YSYEKL. Trimming removed 0 bases from V and 5 bases from J, with 13 bases in between. The length of the CDR3 is 15 residues.

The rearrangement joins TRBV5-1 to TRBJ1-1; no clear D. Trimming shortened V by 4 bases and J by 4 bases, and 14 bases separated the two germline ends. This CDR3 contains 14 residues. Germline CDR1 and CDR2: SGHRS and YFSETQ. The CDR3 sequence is CASSGTHGSTEAFF. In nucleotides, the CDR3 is TGCGCCAGCAGCGGAACACATGGGAGCACTGAAGCTTTCTTT.

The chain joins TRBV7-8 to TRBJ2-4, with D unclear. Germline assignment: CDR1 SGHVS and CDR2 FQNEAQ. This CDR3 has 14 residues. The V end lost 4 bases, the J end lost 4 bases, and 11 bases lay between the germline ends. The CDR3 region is CASSSQNQKNIQYF. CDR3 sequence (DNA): TGTGCCAGCAGCTCGCAAAACCAAAAAAACATTCAGTACTTC.

In DNA, the CDR3 is TGTGCCAGCAGCCAGAGACAGGGAGAAAAACTGTTTTTT. Residues: CASSQRQGEKLFF. The V call is TRBV14, the J call TRBJ1-4, with TRBD1 matching 7 bases. V trimming: 3 bases; J trimming: 8 bases; junction bases outside the gene matches: 3. CDR1 is SGHDN, CDR2 FVKESK, per germline. This CDR3 has 13 amino acids.

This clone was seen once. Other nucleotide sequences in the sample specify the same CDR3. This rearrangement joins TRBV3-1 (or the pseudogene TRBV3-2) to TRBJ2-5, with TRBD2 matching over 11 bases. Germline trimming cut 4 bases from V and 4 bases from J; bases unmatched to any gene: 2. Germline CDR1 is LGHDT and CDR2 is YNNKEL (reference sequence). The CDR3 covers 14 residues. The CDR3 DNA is TGTGCCAGCAGCCCCACTAGCGGGGGAGAGACCCAGTACTTC. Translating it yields CASSPTSGGETQYF.

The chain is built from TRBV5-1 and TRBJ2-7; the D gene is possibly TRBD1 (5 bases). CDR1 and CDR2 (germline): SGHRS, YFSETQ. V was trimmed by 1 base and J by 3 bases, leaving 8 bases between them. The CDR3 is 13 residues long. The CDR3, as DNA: TGCGCCAGCAGCTTGACACAGGACTACGAGCAGTACTTC. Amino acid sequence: CASSLTQDYEQYF.

CDR3 protein: CAWRRSISGNTIYF. CDR3 DNA: TGTGCCTGGCGACGCTCGATCTCTGGAAACACCATATATTTT. This chain joins TRBV30 and TRBJ1-3; D gene ambiguous. This CDR3 is 14 amino acids long. The V and J ends lost 5 bases and 0 bases respectively, with 11 bases between them. Germline-derived CDR1 and CDR2 are GTSNPN and SVGIG (reference sequence).

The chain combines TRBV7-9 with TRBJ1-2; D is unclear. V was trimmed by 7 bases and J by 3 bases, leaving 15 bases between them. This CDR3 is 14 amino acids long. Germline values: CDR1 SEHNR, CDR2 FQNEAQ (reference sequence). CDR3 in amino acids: CASTPEAAYYGYTF. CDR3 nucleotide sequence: TGTGCCAGCACCCCAGAGGCCGCTTACTATGGCTACACCTTC.

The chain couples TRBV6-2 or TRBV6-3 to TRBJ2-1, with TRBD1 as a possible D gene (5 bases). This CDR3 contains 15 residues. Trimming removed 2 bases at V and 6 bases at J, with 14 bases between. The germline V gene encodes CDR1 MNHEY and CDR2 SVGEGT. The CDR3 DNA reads TGTGCCAGCAGTTACCGGCAGGGCCCTAGCAATGAGCAGTTCTTC. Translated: CASSYRQGPSNEQFF.

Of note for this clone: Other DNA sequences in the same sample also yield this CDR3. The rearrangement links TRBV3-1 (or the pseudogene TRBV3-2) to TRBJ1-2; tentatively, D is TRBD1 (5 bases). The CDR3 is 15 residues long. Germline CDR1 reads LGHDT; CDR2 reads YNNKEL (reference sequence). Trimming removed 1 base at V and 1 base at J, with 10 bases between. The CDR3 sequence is CASSQGGPINYGYTF. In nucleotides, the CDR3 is TGTGCCAGCAGCCAAGGGGGACCCATTAACTATGGCTACACCTTC.

This CDR3 is CASSSGEITQYF. Here the CDR3 DNA reads TGTGCCAGCAGCTCAGGGGAGATAACCCAGTACTTC. The rearrangement joins TRBV5-4 to TRBJ2-5; possible D gene TRBD1, 6 bases. Germline V CDR1 and CDR2: SGHNT, YYREEE (reference sequence). V was pared by 3 bases and J by 8 bases, with 11 bases between. The length of the CDR3 is 12 residues.

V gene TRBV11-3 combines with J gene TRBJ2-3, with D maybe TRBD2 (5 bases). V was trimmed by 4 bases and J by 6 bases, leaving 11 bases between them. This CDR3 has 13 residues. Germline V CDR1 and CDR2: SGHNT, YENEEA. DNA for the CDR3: TGTGCCAGCAGCTATAGGGAGTGGGATACGCAGTATTTT. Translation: CASSYREWDTQYF.

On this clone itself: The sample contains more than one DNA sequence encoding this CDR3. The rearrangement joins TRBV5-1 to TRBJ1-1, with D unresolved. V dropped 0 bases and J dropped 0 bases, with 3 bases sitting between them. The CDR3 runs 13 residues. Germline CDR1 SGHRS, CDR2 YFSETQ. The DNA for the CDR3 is TGCGCCAGCAGCTTGGAAGTGAACACTGAAGCTTTCTTT. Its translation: CASSLEVNTEAFF.

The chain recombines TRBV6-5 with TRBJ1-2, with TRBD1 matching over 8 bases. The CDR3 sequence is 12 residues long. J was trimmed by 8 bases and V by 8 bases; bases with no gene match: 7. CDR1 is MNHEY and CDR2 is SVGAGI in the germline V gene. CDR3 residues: CASPGGAVGYTF. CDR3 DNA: TGTGCCAGCCCAGGGGGCGCGGTAGGCTACACCTTC.

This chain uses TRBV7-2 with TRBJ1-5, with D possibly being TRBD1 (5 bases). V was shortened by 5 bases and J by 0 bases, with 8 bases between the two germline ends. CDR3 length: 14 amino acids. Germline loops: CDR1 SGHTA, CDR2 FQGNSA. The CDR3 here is CASSQGHSNQPQHF. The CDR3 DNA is TGTGCCAGCAGCCAAGGACATAGCAATCAGCCCCAGCATTTT. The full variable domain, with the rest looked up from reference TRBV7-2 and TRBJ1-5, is GAGVSQSPSNKVTEKGKDVELRCDPISGHTALYWYRQSLGQGLEFLIYFQGNSAPDKSGLPSDRFSAERTGGSVSTLTIQRTQQEDSAVYLCASSQGHSNQPQHFGDGTRLSIL.

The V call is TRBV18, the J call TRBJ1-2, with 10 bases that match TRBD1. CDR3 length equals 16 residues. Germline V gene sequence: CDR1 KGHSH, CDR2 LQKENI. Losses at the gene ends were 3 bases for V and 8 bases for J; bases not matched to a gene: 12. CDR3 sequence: CASSPSSRDRGEGYTF. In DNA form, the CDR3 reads TGTGCCAGCTCACCCTCGTCCCGGGACAGGGGCGAGGGCTACACCTTC.

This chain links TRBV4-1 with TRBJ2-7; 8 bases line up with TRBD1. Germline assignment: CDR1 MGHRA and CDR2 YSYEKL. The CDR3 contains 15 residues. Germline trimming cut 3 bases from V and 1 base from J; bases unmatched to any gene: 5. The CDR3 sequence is CASSHTGTGSYEQYF. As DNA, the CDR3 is TGCGCCAGCAGCCATACCGGGACAGGATCCTACGAGCAGTACTTC.

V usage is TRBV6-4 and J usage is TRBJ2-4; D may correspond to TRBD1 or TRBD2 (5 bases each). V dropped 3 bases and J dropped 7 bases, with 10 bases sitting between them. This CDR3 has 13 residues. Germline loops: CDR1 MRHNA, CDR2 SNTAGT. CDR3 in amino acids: CASSEREGNIQYF. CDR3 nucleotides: TGTGCCAGCAGTGAGCGCGAGGGGAACATTCAGTACTTC.

Written as DNA, the CDR3 is TGTGCCAGCAGCCCGCGGGGTTACAGGGTCGAGCATGAGCAGTTCTTC. This codes for CASSPRGYRVEHEQFF. The chain is built from TRBV7-6 and TRBJ2-1, with D perhaps matching TRBD1 or TRBD2 (6 bases each). There are 16 residues in the CDR3. The germline V and J ends were trimmed by 5 bases and 8 bases, with 22 bases remaining between them. Germline CDR1 reads SGHVS; CDR2 reads FNYEAQ. Using reference TRBV7-6 and TRBJ2-1 for the parts outside the CDR3, the full variable domain is GAGVSQSPRYKVTKRGQDVALRCDPISGHVSLYWYRQALGQGPEFLTYFNYEAQQDKSGLPNDRFSAERPEGSISTLTIQRTEQRDSAMYRCASSPRGYRVEHEQFFGPGTRLTVL.

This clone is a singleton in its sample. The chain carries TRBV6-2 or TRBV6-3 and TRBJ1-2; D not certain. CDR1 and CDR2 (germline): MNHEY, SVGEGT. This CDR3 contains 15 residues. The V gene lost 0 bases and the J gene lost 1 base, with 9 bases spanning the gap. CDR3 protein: CASSYSGALNYGYTF. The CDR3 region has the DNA TGTGCCAGCAGTTACTCGGGTGCCCTTAACTATGGCTACACCTTC.

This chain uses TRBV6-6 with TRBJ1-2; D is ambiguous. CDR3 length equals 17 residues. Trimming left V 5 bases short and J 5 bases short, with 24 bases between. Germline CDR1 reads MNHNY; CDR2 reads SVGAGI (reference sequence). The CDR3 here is CASSPAPGSAGFYGYTF. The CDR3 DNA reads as TGTGCCAGCAGTCCCGCCCCGGGCAGTGCCGGATTTTATGGCTACACCTTC.